This is a list of T cell receptor beta chains from one sample in a study of cytomegalovirus exposure and HLA in healthy donors. Repertoires were generated with immunoSEQ multiplex PCR, while TCRdb's copy carries only in-frame clones and drops some. Of roughly 120,000 clones listed, roughly 90% were seen once; the top ten hold almost 1.5%. Specimen: PBMCs. The receptor source for this set is a woman aged 25 to 39 in good health and CMV-seropositive. Both conserved end residues are part of each CDR3. The D gene is left open where the match is weak. Clone size is given for some rows only: seen once, a few or many times, or a class if the clone is expanded.

V gene	J gene	D gene	clone size	CDR3 protein	CDR3 DNA
TRBV19	TRBJ2-7	.	.	CASSAKPGTQLYEQYF	TGTGCCAGTAGCGCTAAACCCGGGACACAACTTTACGAGCAGTACTTC
TRBV2	TRBJ1-1	.	.	CASSVQGVENTEAFF	TGTGCCAGCAGCGTACAGGGAGTCGAGAACACTGAAGCTTTCTTT
TRBV9	TRBJ2-5	TRBD2	.	CASSHGLAGVPGNF	TGTGCCAGCAGCCATGGACTAGCGGGGGTCCCAGGGAACTTC
TRBV5-5	TRBJ2-7	TRBD1	.	CASSRVPVDRANEQYF	TGTGCCAGCAGCCGAGTCCCCGTCGACAGGGCCAACGAGCAGTACTTC
TRBV7-9	TRBJ1-6	.	.	CASSRDRHSPLHF	TGTGCCAGCAGTCGAGACAGGCATTCACCCCTCCACTTT
TRBV6-5	TRBJ2-6	.	.	CASSYPSSGANVLTF	TGTGCCAGCAGTTACCCGTCCTCTGGGGCCAACGTCCTGACTTTC
TRBV15	TRBJ2-1	.	.	CATRNRRNEQFF	TGTGCCACCAGAAATCGTCGGAATGAGCAGTTCTTC
TRBV9	TRBJ2-2	.	.	CASSVEGANTGELFF	TGTGCCAGCAGCGTAGAAGGGGCGAACACCGGGGAGCTGTTTTTT
TRBV30	TRBJ1-2	.	once	CAWTTNLNYGYTF	TGTGCCTGGACGACTAATCTCAACTATGGCTACACCTTC
TRBV5-6	TRBJ2-1	.	.	CASSVAGKTYNEQFF	TGTGCCAGCAGCGTCGCCGGGAAAACGTACAATGAGCAGTTCTTC
TRBV5-4	TRBJ2-1	TRBD2	.	CASSLTSGGAGSYLF	TGTGCCAGCAGCCTCACTAGCGGGGGGGCCGGAAGCTACCTCTTC
TRBV7-9	TRBJ2-1	.	.	CASSPVGGEQFF	TGTGCCAGCAGCCCCGTTGGAGGTGAGCAGTTCTTC
TRBV6-5	TRBJ1-2	.	.	CASSYGQPTYGYTF	TGTGCCAGCAGTTACGGACAGCCAACGTATGGCTACACCTTC
TRBV6-6	TRBJ2-7	.	.	CASSYSVGTYEQYF	TGTGCCAGCAGTTACTCGGTCGGGACCTACGAGCAGTACTTC
TRBV6-1	TRBJ1-2	.	few	CASRAASYGYTF	TGTGCCTCGCGGGCCGCCTCCTATGGCTACACCTTC
TRBV7-9	TRBJ2-7	.	.	CASSSQGEQYF	TGTGCCAGCAGCTCACAGGGCGAGCAGTACTTC
TRBV4-2	TRBJ2-5	.	.	CASSSDSGQETQYF	TGTGCCAGCTCATCAGACTCCGGCCAAGAGACCCAGTACTTC
TRBV5-6	TRBJ2-4	TRBD1	once	CASSETGGTKNIQYF	TGTGCCAGCAGCGAGACAGGGGGGACCAAAAACATTCAGTACTTC
TRBV7-9	TRBJ2-7	TRBD2	.	CASSDGLAGGTFSYEQYF	TGTGCCAGCAGCGACGGACTAGCGGGAGGTACGTTCTCCTACGAGCAGTACTTC
TRBV4-1	TRBJ2-5	.	.	CASSQVVRQETQYF	TGCGCCAGCAGCCAAGTAGTCAGGCAAGAGACCCAGTACTTC
TRBV15	TRBJ1-6	TRBD1	.	CATSRRQGMNSPLHF	TGTGCCACCAGCCGCCGACAGGGGATGAATTCACCCCTCCACTTT
TRBV9	TRBJ2-3	.	.	CASSVGGSSTDTQYF	TGTGCCAGCAGCGTAGGCGGATCTAGCACAGATACGCAGTATTTT
TRBV6-6	TRBJ2-2	.	.	CASSYSGGPNTGELFF	TGTGCCAGCAGTTACTCGGGGGGACCGAACACCGGGGAGCTGTTTTTT
TRBV7-3	TRBJ1-4	.	once	CASSLRQSTNEKLFF	TGTGCCAGCAGCTTAAGACAGTCAACTAATGAAAAACTGTTTTTT
TRBV5-5	TRBJ2-7	TRBD1	.	CASSSPGTGGYEQYF	TGTGCCAGCAGCTCCCCCGGGACAGGGGGCTACGAGCAGTACTTC
TRBV4-2	TRBJ2-2	TRBD2	.	CASSRSLAGGNTGELFF	TGTGCCAGCAGCCGATCTCTAGCGGGAGGGAACACCGGGGAGCTGTTTTTT
TRBV29-1	TRBJ2-7	TRBD1	.	CSGQGTYEQYF	TGCAGCGGACAGGGGACCTACGAGCAGTACTTC
TRBV5-6	TRBJ1-1	.	.	CASSLELSNTEAFF	TGTGCCAGCAGCTTGGAGCTATCGAACACTGAAGCTTTCTTT
TRBV27	TRBJ2-1	.	.	CASSFTGFSYNEQFF	TGTGCCAGCAGTTTCACGGGATTCTCCTACAATGAGCAGTTCTTC
TRBV7-8	TRBJ2-7	TRBD2	once	CASSASAGGYEQYF	TGTGCCAGCAGTGCCTCGGCGGGGGGCTACGAGCAGTACTTC
TRBV6-5	TRBJ2-7	.	.	CASSYSPDTGLEQYF	TGTGCCAGCAGTTACTCCCCAGACACAGGGCTCGAGCAGTACTTC
TRBV10-3	TRBJ2-1	TRBD2	.	CATLAGEGYNEQFF	TGTGCCACCCTAGCGGGAGAGGGATACAATGAGCAGTTCTTC
TRBV27	TRBJ2-7	TRBD1	.	CASSPRDRSREQYF	TGTGCCAGCAGTCCCAGGGACAGGTCCCGCGAGCAGTACTTC
TRBV7-2	TRBJ2-3	TRBD2	.	CASSPPRAGAGTDTQYF	TGTGCCAGCAGCCCCCCCCGAGCGGGAGCCGGAACAGATACGCAGTATTTT
TRBV5-1	TRBJ2-7	.	.	CASSNQGSYEQYF	TGCGCCAGCAGCAACCAGGGGTCCTACGAGCAGTACTTC
TRBV27	TRBJ2-2	.	.	CASSFGQGGTGELFF	TGTGCCAGCAGTTTTGGCCAGGGAGGCACCGGGGAGCTGTTTTTT
TRBV7-2	TRBJ2-7	TRBD1	once	CASSIPGQLYEQYF	TGTGCCAGCAGCATACCGGGACAGCTCTACGAGCAGTACTTC
TRBV27	TRBJ2-3	TRBD2	.	CASSPSGLAADTQYF	TGTGCCAGCAGTCCCTCAGGACTAGCGGCAGATACGCAGTATTTT
TRBV5-1	TRBJ2-7	.	.	CASSLDRVGEQYF	TGCGCCAGCAGCTTGGACAGGGTAGGCGAGCAGTACTTC
TRBV6-1	TRBJ2-5	TRBD2	once	CASSRGDLKTQYF	TGTGCCAGCAGCCGGGGGGACTTGAAGACCCAGTACTTC
TRBV10-3	TRBJ1-1	.	.	CAISVQVGGNTEAFF	TGTGCCATCAGTGTACAAGTAGGGGGGAACACTGAAGCTTTCTTT
TRBV2	TRBJ2-2	TRBD1	.	CASSEEAGGYTGELFF	TGTGCCAGCAGTGAGGAGGCAGGGGGATACACCGGGGAGCTGTTTTTT
TRBV5-1	TRBJ2-1	.	.	CASSLVSGSSYNEQFF	TGCGCCAGCAGCTTGGTCTCTGGGAGCTCCTACAATGAGCAGTTCTTC
TRBV6-6	TRBJ2-1	TRBD2	once	CASGGGWANEQFF	TGTGCCAGCGGGGGGGGATGGGCCAATGAGCAGTTCTTC
TRBV4-2	TRBJ2-5	TRBD2	.	CASSQDQASGRETQYF	TGTGCCAGCAGCCAAGATCAGGCTAGCGGGAGGGAGACCCAGTACTTC
TRBV30	TRBJ2-7	TRBD2	.	CAWSSSGSGEQYF	TGTGCCTGGAGTTCCAGCGGGAGTGGCGAGCAGTACTTC